The clone carrying this TCR beta chain was seen more than once but under ten times. The antigen is unknown. This record comes from a study of human T cells and chemical hapten exposure. Study context: Readings were taken at 6 days from patch tests that had applied 0.01% DPC to the upper back. Patients, chiefly female, had alopecia areata, totalis or universalis. Study results and limitations: A positive correlation with patch test score was found for PT1 expanded TCR counts.

Using its own MiXCR run on the RACE reads, TCRdb lists one record per CDR3 protein. The sample records about 120,000 distinct CDR3 sequences, around an eighth being singletons. Germline CDR1 reads SGHRS; CDR2 reads YFSETQ. The CDR3 has 15 residues. The junction had 7 bases not matched to a gene; V was cut back by 1 base and J by 4 bases. The time point denotes: pre-sensitization, week 0. Noted treatment: therapeutic diphenylcyclopropenone sensitization with weekly scalp DPC. The source of this sequence is a woman between 18 and 30 years old with alopecia areata. Some clones in this sample may be carry-over from other donors' samples. Sequenced material: whole blood, taken in connection with sensitization to the hapten diphenylcyclopropenone (DPC). The chain combines TRBV5-1 with TRBJ2-5; 7 bases are shared with TRBD2. The DNA of the CDR3 is TGCGCCAGCAGCTTGACAGTCACGGGGGGAGAGACCCAGTACTTC. Protein: CASSLTVTGGETQYF.